The clone carrying this T cell receptor (beta chain) appeared a single time. Its antigen is not identified. The length of the CDR3 is 16 residues. The V and J ends lost 4 bases and 3 bases, in that order; junction bases with no gene match: 7. Germline assignment: CDR1 LNHDA and CDR2 SQIVND (reference sequence). The PCR contained 60 Vbeta and 13 Jbeta primers. The table came from immunoSEQ multiplex PCR; TCRdb's copy has only in-frame clones and leaves some out. The sample lists about 180,000 clones, 77% occurring once. This specimen comes from a study of cytomegalovirus exposure and HLA in healthy donors. At sampling all donors were nominally healthy, likely with unrecorded immune exposures. Study-level points and caveats: The authors judged a highly shared variant cluster likely a sequencing artifact.

Sequenced sample: PBMCs. This TCR was recovered from a young man in good health and CMV-seronegative. The chain has TRBV19 and TRBJ2-1, with 9 positions matching TRBD2. The CDR3 reads CASSSRSGRFYNEQFF. In DNA, the CDR3 is TGTGCCAGTAGTAGCAGGAGCGGGAGGTTCTACAATGAGCAGTTCTTC.